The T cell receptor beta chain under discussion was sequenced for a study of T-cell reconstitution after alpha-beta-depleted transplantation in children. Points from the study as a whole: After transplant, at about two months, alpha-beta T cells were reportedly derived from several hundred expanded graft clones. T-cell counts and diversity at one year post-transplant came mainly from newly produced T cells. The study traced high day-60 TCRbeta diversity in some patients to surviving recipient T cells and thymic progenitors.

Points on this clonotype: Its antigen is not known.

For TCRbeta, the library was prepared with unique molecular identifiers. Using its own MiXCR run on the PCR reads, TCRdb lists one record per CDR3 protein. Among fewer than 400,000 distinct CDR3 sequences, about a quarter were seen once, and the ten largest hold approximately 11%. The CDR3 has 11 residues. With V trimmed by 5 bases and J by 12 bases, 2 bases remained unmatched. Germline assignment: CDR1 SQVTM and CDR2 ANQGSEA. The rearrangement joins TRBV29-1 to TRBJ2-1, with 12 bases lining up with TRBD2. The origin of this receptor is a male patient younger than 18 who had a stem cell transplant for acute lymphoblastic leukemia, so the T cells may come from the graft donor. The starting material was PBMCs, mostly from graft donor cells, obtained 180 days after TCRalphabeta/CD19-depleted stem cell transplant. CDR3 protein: CSVPTSGGQFF. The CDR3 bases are TGCAGCGTTCCGACTAGCGGGGGGCAGTTCTTC.